A single sample is the source of the 9 T cell receptor beta chains below, sequenced in a study of patients and donors after allogeneic stem cell transplantation. TCRdb independently ran MiXCR on the RT-PCR reads; one entry per CDR3 protein. The data contain about a million distinct CDR3 sequences, 18% of them singletons. What was sequenced was blood, either unsorted or a sorted T cell fraction (not recorded which). The receptors come from a human donor who was either an allogeneic HSCT recipient or a stem cell or donor lymphocyte infusion donor (not recorded which). It is not recorded whose cells these are; they may come from a transplant donor.

The V call is TRBV18, the J call TRBJ1-1; D uncertain. The CDR3 runs to 16 residues. The ends were cut back, 4 bases at V and 0 bases at J, with 15 bases in the middle. From germline, CDR1 is KGHSH and CDR2 LQKENI. The CDR3 DNA sequence: TGTGCCAGCTCACAATTATCACAAGATATGAACACTGAAGCTTTCTTT. It encodes CASSQLSQDMNTEAFF.

The rearrangement links TRBV20-1 to TRBJ2-3; the D gene is possibly TRBD2 (6 bases). The V and J ends lost 5 bases and 2 bases respectively, with 17 bases between them. The V gene's germline CDR1 is DFQATT and CDR2 SNEGSKA (reference sequence). The CDR3 is 15 amino acids. In nucleotides, the CDR3 is TGCAGTGCTCACGGCAGGCGGGGATCCACAGATACGCAGTATTTT. This gives the protein CSAHGRRGSTDTQYF.

This clonotype was observed at least ten times. The chain employs TRBV12-3 or TRBV12-4 and TRBJ1-5; D unresolved. Trimming took 4 bases from V and 7 from J, leaving 14 bases between them. The CDR3 runs 14 residues. CDR3 sequence: CASSSFAPGQPQHF. Written as DNA, the CDR3 is TGTGCCAGCAGTTCCTTCGCTCCCGGGCAGCCCCAGCATTTT.

This sequence joins TRBV5-1 and TRBJ2-7, with 7 positions matching TRBD1. Germline CDR1 and CDR2: SGHRS and YFSETQ. Trimming cost V 1 base and J 3 bases; bases outside gene matches: 16. The CDR3 runs 18 residues. The CDR3 DNA reads TGCGCCAGCAGCTTGCCCAATCTCGACAGGGACCATCTCTACGAGCAGTACTTC. Translation: CASSLPNLDRDHLYEQYF.

This clonotype has only a few counts. This rearrangement joins TRBV12-3 or TRBV12-4 to TRBJ1-1; tentatively, D is TRBD1 (6 bases). This CDR3 is built from 14 residues. The V end lost 5 bases, the J end lost 1 base, and 11 bases lay between the germline ends. The CDR3 bases are TGTGCCAGCAGTCCCGCGACAGGGAACACTGAAGCTTTCTTT. Translation gives CASSPATGNTEAFF.

This clonotype was found a few times. CDR3 DNA: TGTGCCAGCAGACCCGGGACAGGGAACAGCTATGGCTACACCTTC. Its protein product is CASRPGTGNSYGYTF. This sequence joins TRBV12-3 or TRBV12-4 and TRBJ1-2; 9 bases match TRBD1. The length of the CDR3 is 15 residues. With 6 bases clipped from V and 4 bases from J, the junction kept 9 bases outside the gene matches.

The chain's CDR3 is CASSPGTSGKGSTDTQYF. The CDR3 coding sequence is TGTGCCAGCAGCCCCGGGACTAGCGGGAAGGGGAGTACAGATACGCAGTATTTT. V is TRBV11-1 and J is TRBJ2-3, with TRBD2 identical over 13 bases. Trimming at V came to 5 bases and at J to 3 bases, leaving 11 bases not matched to a gene. Germline CDR1 and CDR2: SGHAT and FQDESV (reference sequence). CDR3 length: 18 residues.

This clonotype was detected only once. This chain uses TRBV6-1 with TRBJ2-7; D is unclear. Germline CDR1 and CDR2: MNHNS and SASEGT. V shed 5 bases and J shed 0 bases, with 11 bases lying between them. The CDR3 runs 14 residues. The CDR3 bases are TGTGCCAGCAGTCAAGACGGTAGCTCCTACGAGCAGTACTTC. Encoded protein: CASSQDGSSYEQYF.

This clonotype was picked up a small number of times. The chain uses TRBV12-3 or TRBV12-4 and TRBJ1-5; no firm D call. This CDR3 region has 14 residues. Trimming took off 6 bases at V and 4 bases at J, with 13 bases between the two ends. Here the CDR3 DNA reads TGTGCCAGCAGCCGGGTCCTGATTAATCAGCCCCAGCATTTT. The encoded protein is CASSRVLINQPQHF.